The 12 T cell receptor beta chains given below trace back to one sample, sequenced in a study of OX40 agonist ivuxolimab in advanced cancers. Generated by immunoSEQ multiplex PCR, the TCRdb table keeps only in-frame clones and is missing some. This table has tens of thousands of clones, about 85% appearing once. This specimen was CD4+ or CD8+ T cells sorted from blood, taken in a trial of the OX40 agonist ivuxolimab. The receptors were gathered from an adult with an advanced solid tumor such as melanoma, head and neck, liver or kidney cancer.

This CDR3 reads CASSIDSGSNTGELFF. The CDR3 DNA follows: TGTGCCAGTAGTATTGATTCAGGGTCGAACACCGGGGAGCTGTTTTTT. This sequence joins TRBV19 and TRBJ2-2; maybe TRBD1 (5 bases). Germline CDR1 and CDR2: LNHDA and SQIVND (reference sequence). The V and J ends lost 3 bases and 0 bases respectively, with 11 bases between them. This CDR3 has 16 residues.

This clone was recorded a few times. The rearrangement uses TRBV4-2 and TRBJ2-2; 7 bases agree with TRBD2. This CDR3 contains 17 residues. Unmatched junction bases numbered 11, after V lost 4 bases and J lost 3 bases. Germline V gene sequence: CDR1 LGHNA, CDR2 YNFKEQ. The CDR3 region is CASSPSSGDGYTGELFF. The CDR3 DNA sequence: TGTGCCAGCAGCCCCTCTAGCGGAGACGGGTACACCGGGGAGCTGTTTTTT.

The chain's CDR3 is CASSLQSSGANVLTF. Written as DNA, the CDR3 is TGCGCCAGCAGCTTGCAAAGCTCTGGGGCCAACGTCCTGACTTTC. The V and J genes are TRBV5-1 and TRBJ2-6, with unresolved D. The CDR3 contains 15 residues. CDR1 SGHRS and CDR2 YFSETQ come from the germline V gene. Trimming removed 1 base from V and 0 bases from J, with 5 bases in between.

V usage is TRBV29-1 and J usage is TRBJ2-7, with 10 bases identical to TRBD1. V gave up 2 bases and J gave up 1 base; unmatched junction bases: 8. Germline lookup yields CDR1 SQVTM and CDR2 ANQGSEA. The CDR3 has 16 amino acids. Written as DNA, the CDR3 is TGCAGCGTTGAAAGGGTAGGACAGGGGGAATCCTACGAGCAGTACTTC. Protein: CSVERVGQGESYEQYF.

The V gene is TRBV7-2, the J gene TRBJ2-4; possible D gene TRBD2, 5 bases. The ends were cut back, 1 base at V and 0 bases at J, with 10 bases in the middle. The CDR3 loop spans 16 amino acids. Germline lookup yields CDR1 SGHTA and CDR2 FQGNSA. The CDR3 spells CASSLGRTLAKNIQYF. The DNA for the CDR3 is TGTGCCAGCAGCTTAGGCAGGACTTTAGCCAAAAACATTCAGTACTTC.

This rearrangement joins TRBV7-2 to TRBJ1-1, with D unclear. The germline gives CDR1 SGHTA, CDR2 FQGNSA. This CDR3 region has 13 residues. V shed 0 bases and J shed 3 bases, with 5 bases lying between them. CDR3 bases: TGTGCCAGCAGCTTAGCCGGGCACACTGAAGCTTTCTTT. This codes for CASSLAGHTEAFF.

The V gene is TRBV11-2, the J gene TRBJ1-1, with 10 bases aligning to TRBD1. This CDR3 has 18 amino acids. CDR1 is SGHAT, CDR2 FQNNGV, per germline. V lost 1 base and J lost 4; bases outside the gene matches: 12. The CDR3 DNA follows: TGTGCCAGCAGCTTAGGAGGGTTTTGGACAGGGGGGACCACTGAAGCTTTCTTT. The encoded protein is CASSLGGFWTGGTTEAFF. Combining the CDR3 with reference TRBV11-2 and TRBJ1-1 gives the whole variable domain EAGVAQSPRYKIIEKRQSVAFWCNPISGHATLYWYQQILGQGPKLLIQFQNNGVVDDSQLPKDRFSAERLKGVDSTLKIQPAKLEDSAVYLCASSLGGFWTGGTTEAFFGQGTRLTVV.

The V call is TRBV28, the J call TRBJ1-1; D unclear. The CDR3 runs to 12 residues. The ends were cut back, 3 bases at V and 6 bases at J, with 8 bases in the middle. Germline loops: CDR1 MDHEN, CDR2 SYDVKM. The CDR3 loop reads CASSFARSEAFF. CDR3 nucleotides: TGTGCCAGCAGTTTTGCGAGGTCTGAAGCTTTCTTT.

V and J are TRBV5-4 and TRBJ2-5; 8 nucleotides line up with TRBD1. Germline CDR1 reads SGHNT; CDR2 reads YYREEE (reference sequence). The CDR3 consists of 15 residues. V gave up 0 bases and J gave up 1 base; unmatched junction bases: 2. The CDR3 sequence: CASSLEGQAQETQYF. CDR3 coding DNA: TGTGCCAGCAGCTTGGAGGGACAGGCCCAAGAGACCCAGTACTTC.

The rearrangement joins TRBV27 to TRBJ1-1; D gene ambiguous. V was pared by 4 bases and J by 1 base, with 25 bases between. Germline CDR1 MNHEY, CDR2 SMNVEV (reference sequence). The CDR3 is 19 amino acids. The CDR3 loop is CASSSSPFDRYGENTEAFF. The CDR3 DNA follows: TGTGCCAGCAGTTCGTCTCCTTTCGACCGGTACGGGGAGAACACTGAAGCTTTCTTT.

The chain links TRBV5-1 to TRBJ2-3, with 13 nucleotides matching TRBD2. Germline V gives CDR1 SGHRS, CDR2 YFSETQ. V shed 4 bases and J 0 bases; nucleotides not matched to a gene: 5. The CDR3 sequence is 17 residues long. The CDR3 region is CASSPGLAGPSTDTQYF. CDR3 in DNA: TGCGCCAGCAGCCCGGGACTAGCGGGACCTAGCACAGATACGCAGTATTTT.

The chain is built from TRBV10-3 and TRBJ1-2; weak D call: TRBD1 (5 bases). V was clipped by 2 bases and J by 2 bases, with 9 bases between them. Germline V gives CDR1 ENHRY, CDR2 SYGVKD. The CDR3 consists of 14 residues. The CDR3, as DNA: TGTGCCATCAGTGAGAGCGGACAAAACTATGGCTACACCTTC. Encoded protein: CAISESGQNYGYTF.